This is a list of T cell receptor beta chains from one sample in a study of OX40 agonist ivuxolimab in advanced cancers. Using immunoSEQ multiplex PCR, the repertoire was profiled, and TCRdb retains in-frame clones only, with some absent. The table lists 89,000 or so clones, 70% to 90% of them singletons. The sample was CD4+ or CD8+ T cells sorted from blood, taken in a trial of the OX40 agonist ivuxolimab. The receptors stem from an adult with an advanced solid tumor such as melanoma, head and neck, liver or kidney cancer. CDR3s include the opening cysteine and the closing phenylalanine or tryptophan. A D gene is named only where the DNA matches it firmly. Not every row has a clone size; where given, it reads once, few, many or a size class.

d_call: .; clone_size: .; j_call: TRBJ2-5; v_call: TRBV7-3; cdr3_nt: TGTGCCAGCAGCTTCGCTACAGGTCCCCAAGAGACCCAGTACTTC; cdr3_aa: CASSFATGPQETQYF
d_call: TRBD1; clone_size: .; j_call: TRBJ2-7; v_call: TRBV5-5; cdr3_nt: TGTGCCAGCAGCTTGGACCAGGGGGCCTTCTACGAGCAGTACTTC; cdr3_aa: CASSLDQGAFYEQYF
d_call: TRBD2; clone_size: .; j_call: TRBJ2-2; v_call: TRBV5-5; cdr3_nt: TGTGCCAGCAGCCCGAGGCGGGAGGGCCAGGTTACCGGGGAGCTGTTTTTT; cdr3_aa: CASSPRREGQVTGELFF
d_call: .; clone_size: .; j_call: TRBJ2-7; v_call: TRBV18; cdr3_nt: TGTGCCAGCTCACCACCTATGGAAGACGAGCAGTACTTC; cdr3_aa: CASSPPMEDEQYF
d_call: .; clone_size: once; j_call: TRBJ1-5; v_call: TRBV21-1; cdr3_nt: TGTGCCAGCAGCAAAGGGGGAGGTTTAGGCAATCAGCCCCAGCATTTT; cdr3_aa: CASSKGGGLGNQPQHF
d_call: TRBD2; clone_size: .; j_call: TRBJ2-7; v_call: TRBV6-5; cdr3_nt: TGTGCCAGCATCCGGACTAGCGGCTCCTACGAGCAGTACTTC; cdr3_aa: CASIRTSGSYEQYF
d_call: .; clone_size: .; j_call: TRBJ1-4; v_call: TRBV4-1; cdr3_nt: TGCGCCAGCAGGGGGCTAGTGGAAAAACTGTTTTTT; cdr3_aa: CASRGLVEKLFF
d_call: .; clone_size: .; j_call: TRBJ1-5; v_call: TRBV4-1; cdr3_nt: TGCGCCAGCAGCCAAGAAAACCAGGGAGGCAATCAGCCCCAGCATTTT; cdr3_aa: CASSQENQGGNQPQHF
d_call: .; clone_size: .; j_call: TRBJ1-5; v_call: TRBV7-8; cdr3_nt: TGTGCCAGCAGCCAAAGGACAGTTAATCAGCCCCAGCATTTT; cdr3_aa: CASSQRTVNQPQHF
d_call: .; clone_size: .; j_call: TRBJ2-2; v_call: TRBV9; cdr3_nt: TGTGCCAGCAGAACCGCGGACAGAAACACCGGGGAGCTGTTTTTT; cdr3_aa: CASRTADRNTGELFF
d_call: TRBD2; clone_size: .; j_call: TRBJ2-2; v_call: TRBV18; cdr3_nt: TGTGCCAGCTCGAGCGGGATCACCGGGGAGCTGTTTTTT; cdr3_aa: CASSSGITGELFF
d_call: TRBD1; clone_size: .; j_call: TRBJ1-2; v_call: TRBV28; cdr3_nt: TGTGCCAGCAGCTGGACAGGCGGGGGCTACACCTTC; cdr3_aa: CASSWTGGGYTF
d_call: TRBD2; clone_size: .; j_call: TRBJ2-5; v_call: TRBV7-2; cdr3_nt: TGTGCCAGCAGCCAAGGACTAGCGGAAATCCAAGAGACCCAGTACTTC; cdr3_aa: CASSQGLAEIQETQYF
d_call: .; clone_size: .; j_call: TRBJ2-6; v_call: TRBV5-1; cdr3_nt: TGCGCCAGCAGCTTGGAAACGCGGGGATCGCTGGGCGCCAACGTCCTGACTTTC; cdr3_aa: CASSLETRGSLGANVLTF
d_call: .; clone_size: few; j_call: TRBJ2-7; v_call: TRBV6-1; cdr3_nt: TGTGCCAGCAGACCCACAATTTACGAGCAGTACTTC; cdr3_aa: CASRPTIYEQYF
d_call: .; clone_size: .; j_call: TRBJ2-1; v_call: TRBV12-5; cdr3_nt: TGTGCTAGTGGTTCAAAGGCTAGCGCGTACAATGAGCAGTTCTTC; cdr3_aa: CASGSKASAYNEQFF
d_call: TRBD1; clone_size: .; j_call: TRBJ2-7; v_call: TRBV10-3; cdr3_nt: TGTGCCATCAGTGAGGGACAGGGCTCCTACGAGCAGTACTTC; cdr3_aa: CAISEGQGSYEQYF
d_call: TRBD2; clone_size: few; j_call: TRBJ2-1; v_call: TRBV5-1; cdr3_nt: TGCGCCAGCAGCCAAGCACCGGGACTAGCGGGATTCGGCTCCTACAATGAGCAGTTCTTC; cdr3_aa: CASSQAPGLAGFGSYNEQFF